The rows below give T cell receptor beta chains drawn from one sample of a study of PD-1 blockade in mismatch repair-deficient tumors. Only in-frame clones appear in the TCRdb table, and some are missing; sequencing was by immunoSEQ multiplex PCR. The profile shows around 39,000 clones, approximately 80% of them singletons. Sequenced material: PBMCs, taken about 40 weeks after starting pembrolizumab. These receptors were obtained from an adult with mismatch repair-deficient cancer. Each CDR3 is given with its conserved first and last residue. The D gene is left open where the match is weak. For some rows the clone size is stated as once, few or many, or as a class when expanded; others skip it.

D gene: .; J gene: TRBJ2-1; V gene: TRBV28; clone size: once; CDR3 DNA: TGTGCCAGCAGTGGGCCCTACAATGAGCAGTTCTTC; CDR3 protein: CASSGPYNEQFF
D gene: .; J gene: TRBJ2-1; V gene: TRBV19; clone size: .; CDR3 DNA: TGTGCCAGTACCACGAGCGGATTTCAGAGGAATGAGCAGTTCTTC; CDR3 protein: CASTTSGFQRNEQFF
D gene: .; J gene: TRBJ1-2; V gene: TRBV11-2; clone size: .; CDR3 DNA: TGTGCCAGCAGCTTAGGGTCGGTTCGTGGCTACACCTTC; CDR3 protein: CASSLGSVRGYTF
D gene: TRBD2; J gene: TRBJ2-1; V gene: TRBV9; clone size: .; CDR3 DNA: TGTGCCAGCAGCGAACTAGCGGGACCCTACAATGAGCAGTTCTTC; CDR3 protein: CASSELAGPYNEQFF
D gene: .; J gene: TRBJ2-7; V gene: TRBV11-2; clone size: .; CDR3 DNA: TGTGCCAGCAGCTTAGGAGCATACTACGAGCAGTACTTC; CDR3 protein: CASSLGAYYEQYF
D gene: .; J gene: TRBJ2-5; V gene: TRBV6-5; clone size: .; CDR3 DNA: TGTGCCAGCAGTTCCTATTTACTGAGAGAGACCCAGTACTTC; CDR3 protein: CASSSYLLRETQYF
D gene: .; J gene: TRBJ2-7; V gene: TRBV7-8; clone size: .; CDR3 DNA: TGTGCCAGCAGCCAAGGACAGTTTTACGAGCAGTACTTC; CDR3 protein: CASSQGQFYEQYF
D gene: TRBD2; J gene: TRBJ2-1; V gene: TRBV29-1; clone size: .; CDR3 DNA: TGCAGCGTACCTCTATGGACTAGCGGAACGCGCCGACAGCAGTTCTTC; CDR3 protein: CSVPLWTSGTRRQQFF
D gene: TRBD1; J gene: TRBJ1-4; V gene: TRBV18; clone size: .; CDR3 DNA: TGTGCCAGCTCACCGGCGACAGGGGGCCAGGAAAAACTGTTTTTT; CDR3 protein: CASSPATGGQEKLFF
D gene: .; J gene: TRBJ2-7; V gene: TRBV28; clone size: .; CDR3 DNA: TGTGCCAGCAGGCGGGGAGGACAGGCTACCTACGAGCAGTACTTC; CDR3 protein: CASRRGGQATYEQYF
D gene: .; J gene: TRBJ1-3; V gene: TRBV6-1; clone size: once; CDR3 DNA: TGTGCCAGCAGCCCCGGGTCCTCTGGAAACACCATATATTTT; CDR3 protein: CASSPGSSGNTIYF
D gene: TRBD1; J gene: TRBJ1-4; V gene: TRBV28; clone size: .; CDR3 DNA: TGTGCCAGCAGCCTCGGGACAGGCCTTAATGAAAAACTGTTTTTT; CDR3 protein: CASSLGTGLNEKLFF
D gene: .; J gene: TRBJ1-1; V gene: TRBV30; clone size: few; CDR3 DNA: TGTGCCTGGACTTCCTACGGGAGCACTGAAGCTTTCTTT; CDR3 protein: CAWTSYGSTEAFF
D gene: TRBD2; J gene: TRBJ2-1; V gene: TRBV6-5; clone size: .; CDR3 DNA: TGTGCCAGCAGGGCCGGGACTAGAAGTAATGAGCAGTTCTTC; CDR3 protein: CASRAGTRSNEQFF
D gene: .; J gene: TRBJ1-2; V gene: TRBV6-6; clone size: once; CDR3 DNA: TGTGCCACCCGGGGGGGCGCTTCCTATGGCTACACCTTC; CDR3 protein: CATRGGASYGYTF
D gene: TRBD1; J gene: TRBJ1-3; V gene: TRBV2; clone size: .; CDR3 DNA: TGTGCCAGCAGTGCGACAGGGAGTCTGTATCTGACTGACGCCTCTGGAAACACCATATATTTT; CDR3 protein: CASSATGSLYLTDASGNTIYF
D gene: TRBD1; J gene: TRBJ1-1; V gene: TRBV7-3; clone size: .; CDR3 DNA: TGTGCCAGCATAGCCGGGACAGGGAACACTGAAGCTTTCTTT; CDR3 protein: CASIAGTGNTEAFF
D gene: .; J gene: TRBJ2-1; V gene: TRBV2; clone size: .; CDR3 DNA: TGTGCCAGCAGTTGGGGGCCCAACAATGAGCAGTTCTTC; CDR3 protein: CASSWGPNNEQFF
D gene: TRBD1; J gene: TRBJ1-1; V gene: TRBV6-5; clone size: .; CDR3 DNA: TGTGCCAGCAGTTACGGGACAGGGAACACTGAAGCTTTCTTT; CDR3 protein: CASSYGTGNTEAFF
D gene: .; J gene: TRBJ2-7; V gene: TRBV9; clone size: few; CDR3 DNA: TGTGCCAGCAGCCCGCGAGGTGGACTGACTGGAATCTACGAGCAGTACTTC; CDR3 protein: CASSPRGGLTGIYEQYF
D gene: .; J gene: TRBJ2-6; V gene: TRBV29-1; clone size: .; CDR3 DNA: TGCAGCGTTGCTTCTGGGGCCAACGTCCTGACTTTC; CDR3 protein: CSVASGANVLTF
D gene: TRBD2; J gene: TRBJ2-1; V gene: TRBV7-6; clone size: .; CDR3 DNA: TGTGCCAGCAGCTCAATAGCGGGAGAATACTACAATGAGCAGTTCTTC; CDR3 protein: CASSSIAGEYYNEQFF
D gene: .; J gene: TRBJ1-1; V gene: TRBV9; clone size: .; CDR3 DNA: TGTGCCAGCAGCGTGTTAGGATCGGGACACCTGAACACTGAAGCTTTCTTT; CDR3 protein: CASSVLGSGHLNTEAFF
D gene: .; J gene: TRBJ2-7; V gene: TRBV7-6; clone size: few; CDR3 DNA: TGTGCCAGCAGCTTAGACCCTACTAGAGAGCAGTACTTC; CDR3 protein: CASSLDPTREQYF
D gene: TRBD2; J gene: TRBJ2-1; V gene: TRBV30; clone size: .; CDR3 DNA: TGTGCCTGGGCCGGGACTAGCGGGAGAAGGGCCTACAATGAGCAGTTCTTC; CDR3 protein: CAWAGTSGRRAYNEQFF